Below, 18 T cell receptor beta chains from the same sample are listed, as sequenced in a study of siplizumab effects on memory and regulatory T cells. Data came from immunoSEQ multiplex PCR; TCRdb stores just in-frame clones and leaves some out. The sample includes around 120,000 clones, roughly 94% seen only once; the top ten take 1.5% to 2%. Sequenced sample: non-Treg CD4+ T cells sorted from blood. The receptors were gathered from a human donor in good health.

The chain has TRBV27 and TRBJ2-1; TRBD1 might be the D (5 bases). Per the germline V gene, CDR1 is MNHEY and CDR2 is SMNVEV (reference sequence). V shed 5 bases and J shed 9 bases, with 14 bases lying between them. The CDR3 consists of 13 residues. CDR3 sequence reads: CASSTRGGSEQFF. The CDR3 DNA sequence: TGTGCCAGCAGTACAAGGGGCGGCAGTGAGCAGTTCTTC.

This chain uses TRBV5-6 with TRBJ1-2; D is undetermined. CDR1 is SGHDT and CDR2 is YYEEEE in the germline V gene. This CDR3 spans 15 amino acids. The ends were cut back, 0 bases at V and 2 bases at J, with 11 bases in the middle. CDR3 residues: CASSLVGVQNYGYTF. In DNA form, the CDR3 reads TGTGCCAGCAGCTTGGTTGGGGTTCAAAACTATGGCTACACCTTC.

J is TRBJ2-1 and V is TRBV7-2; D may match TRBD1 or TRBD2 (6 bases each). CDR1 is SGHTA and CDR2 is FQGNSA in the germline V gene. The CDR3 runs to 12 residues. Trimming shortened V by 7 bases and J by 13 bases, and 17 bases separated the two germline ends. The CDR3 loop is CASKGGSTPQFF. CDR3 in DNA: TGTGCCAGCAAGGGGGGCTCCACCCCCCAGTTCTTC.

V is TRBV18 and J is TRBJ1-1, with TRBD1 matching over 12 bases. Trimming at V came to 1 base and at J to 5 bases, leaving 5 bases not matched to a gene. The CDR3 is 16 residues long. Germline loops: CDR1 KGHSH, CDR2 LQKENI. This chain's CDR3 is CASSPLGQGARTEAFF. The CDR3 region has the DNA TGTGCCAGCTCACCACTGGGACAGGGGGCCAGGACTGAAGCTTTCTTT.

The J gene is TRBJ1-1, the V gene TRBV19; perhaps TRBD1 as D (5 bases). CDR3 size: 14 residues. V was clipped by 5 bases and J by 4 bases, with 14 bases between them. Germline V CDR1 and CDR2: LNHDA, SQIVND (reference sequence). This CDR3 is CASSWDPDPTEAFF. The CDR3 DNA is TGTGCCAGTAGTTGGGACCCGGACCCCACTGAAGCTTTCTTT.

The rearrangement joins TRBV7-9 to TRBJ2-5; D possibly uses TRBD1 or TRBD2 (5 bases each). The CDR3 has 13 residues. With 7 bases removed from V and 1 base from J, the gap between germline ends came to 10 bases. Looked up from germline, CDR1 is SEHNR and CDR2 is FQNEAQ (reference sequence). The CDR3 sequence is CASTLGTQETQYF. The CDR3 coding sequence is TGTGCCAGCACCCTAGGGACCCAAGAGACCCAGTACTTC.

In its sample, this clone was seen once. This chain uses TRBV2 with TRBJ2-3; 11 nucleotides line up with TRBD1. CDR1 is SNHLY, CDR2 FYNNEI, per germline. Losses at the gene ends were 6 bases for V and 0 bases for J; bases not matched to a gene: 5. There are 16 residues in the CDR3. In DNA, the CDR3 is TGTGCCAGCAGACTCGGGACAGGGGGTAGCACAGATACGCAGTATTTT. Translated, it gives CASRLGTGGSTDTQYF.

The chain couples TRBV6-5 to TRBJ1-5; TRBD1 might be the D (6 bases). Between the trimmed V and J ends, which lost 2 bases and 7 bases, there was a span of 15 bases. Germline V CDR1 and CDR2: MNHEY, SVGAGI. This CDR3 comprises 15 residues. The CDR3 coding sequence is TGTGCCAGCAGTTACGCCGGGGGCGGCGGGCAGCCCCAGCATTTT. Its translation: CASSYAGGGGQPQHF.

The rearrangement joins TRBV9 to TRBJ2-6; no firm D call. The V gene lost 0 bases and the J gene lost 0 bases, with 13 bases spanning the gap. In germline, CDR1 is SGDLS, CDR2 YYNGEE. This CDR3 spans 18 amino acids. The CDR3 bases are TGTGCCAGCAGCGTAGGGTCAGGACCAAGCTCTGGGGCCAACGTCCTGACTTTC. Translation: CASSVGSGPSSGANVLTF.

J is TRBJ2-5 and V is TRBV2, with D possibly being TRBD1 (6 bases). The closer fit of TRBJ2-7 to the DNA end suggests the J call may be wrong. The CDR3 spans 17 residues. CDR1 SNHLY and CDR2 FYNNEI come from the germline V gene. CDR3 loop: CASSEAHGQRLYYEQYF. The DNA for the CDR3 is TGTGCCAGCAGTGAAGCTCATGGACAGAGGCTTTACTACGAGCAGTACTTC.

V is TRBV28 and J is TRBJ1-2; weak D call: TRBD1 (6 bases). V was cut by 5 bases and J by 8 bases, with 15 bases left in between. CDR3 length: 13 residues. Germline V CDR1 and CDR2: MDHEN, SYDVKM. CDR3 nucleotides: TGTGCCAGCAGTGTGGGGGCCCCGGCAGGCTACACCTTC. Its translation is CASSVGAPAGYTF.

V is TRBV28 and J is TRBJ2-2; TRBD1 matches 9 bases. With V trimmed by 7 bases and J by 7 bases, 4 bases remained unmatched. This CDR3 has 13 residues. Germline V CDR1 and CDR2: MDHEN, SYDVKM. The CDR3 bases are TGTGCCAGCAAGACAGGGGGGTACGGGGAGCTGTTTTTT. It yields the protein CASKTGGYGELFF. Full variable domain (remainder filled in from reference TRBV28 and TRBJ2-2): DVKVTQSSRYLVKRTGEKVFLECVQDMDHENMFWYRQDPGLGLRLIYFSYDVKMKEKGDIPEGYSVSREKKERFSLILESASTNQTSMYLCASKTGGYGELFFGEGSRLTVL.

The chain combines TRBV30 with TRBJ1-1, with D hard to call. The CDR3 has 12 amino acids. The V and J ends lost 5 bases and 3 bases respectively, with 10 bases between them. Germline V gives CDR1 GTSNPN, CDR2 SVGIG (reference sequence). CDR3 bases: TGTGCCTGGGGCAACCCATACACTGAAGCTTTCTTT. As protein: CAWGNPYTEAFF.

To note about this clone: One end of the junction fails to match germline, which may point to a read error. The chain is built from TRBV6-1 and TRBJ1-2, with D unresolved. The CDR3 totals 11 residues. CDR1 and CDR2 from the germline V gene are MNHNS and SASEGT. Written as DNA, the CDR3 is TGTGCCAGCAGTGAACGTGACATAGTATTCTTC. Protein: CASSERDIVFF.

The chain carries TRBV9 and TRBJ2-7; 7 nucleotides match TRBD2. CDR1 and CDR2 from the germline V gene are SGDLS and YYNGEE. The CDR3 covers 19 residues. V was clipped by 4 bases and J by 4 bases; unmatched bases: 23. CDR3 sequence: CASSPLMGGPSAPKYEQYF. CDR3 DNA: TGTGCCAGCAGCCCCCTAATGGGAGGGCCTTCAGCGCCAAAATACGAGCAGTACTTC.

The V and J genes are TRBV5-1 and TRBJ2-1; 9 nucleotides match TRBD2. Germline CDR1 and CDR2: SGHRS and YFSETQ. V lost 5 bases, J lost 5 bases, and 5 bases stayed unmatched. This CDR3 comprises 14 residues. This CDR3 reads CASRVAGDHNEQFF. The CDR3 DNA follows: TGCGCCAGCAGGGTAGCGGGAGACCACAATGAGCAGTTCTTC.

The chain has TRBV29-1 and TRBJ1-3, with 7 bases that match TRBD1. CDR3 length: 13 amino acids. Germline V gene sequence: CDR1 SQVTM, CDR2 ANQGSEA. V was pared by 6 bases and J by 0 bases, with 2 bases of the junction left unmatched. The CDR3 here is CSVWDSSGNTIYF. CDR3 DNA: TGCAGCGTGTGGGACAGCTCTGGAAACACCATATATTTT.

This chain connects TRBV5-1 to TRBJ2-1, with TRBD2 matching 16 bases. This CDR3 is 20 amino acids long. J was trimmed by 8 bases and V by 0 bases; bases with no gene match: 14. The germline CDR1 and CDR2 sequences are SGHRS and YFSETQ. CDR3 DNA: TGCGCCAGCAGCTTGGCTCCGGGACTAGCGGGGGGGCATAAGGTCGATGAGCAGTTCTTC. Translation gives CASSLAPGLAGGHKVDEQFF.